Each of the 9 T cell receptor beta chains below was sequenced from the same sample in a study of cytomegalovirus exposure and HLA in healthy donors. It was with 60 Vbeta and 13 Jbeta primers that the PCR ran. The protocol was immunoSEQ multiplex PCR, while the TCRdb copy is restricted to in-frame clones and leaves out a portion. The repertoire holds 150,000 to 200,000 clones, with approximately 85% as singletons. What was sequenced was PBMCs. The receptors were gathered from a man younger than 35 in good health and CMV-seropositive.

The rearrangement joins TRBV5-1 to TRBJ1-2, with D unresolved. Germline V gene lookup returns CDR1 SGHRS and CDR2 YFSETQ. This CDR3 is 14 amino acids long. With 0 bases removed from V and 2 bases from J, the gap between germline ends came to 8 bases. CDR3 nucleotide sequence: TGCGCCAGCAGCTTGGGGCCCGAAAACTATGGCTACACCTTC. The encoded protein is CASSLGPENYGYTF. Full variable domain (remainder filled in from reference TRBV5-1 and TRBJ1-2): KAGVTQTPRYLIKTRGQQVTLSCSPISGHRSVSWYQQTPGQGLQFLFEYFSETQRNKGNFPGRFSGRQFSNSRSEMNVSTLELGDSALYLCASSLGPENYGYTFGSGTRLTVV.

CDR3 region: CASSEGTGQYSNQPQHF. In DNA form, the CDR3 reads TGTGCCAGCAGTGAAGGGACAGGACAATATAGCAATCAGCCCCAGCATTTT. The chain has TRBV6-1 and TRBJ1-5, with TRBD1 matching over 7 bases. Unmatched junction bases numbered 6, after V lost 1 base and J lost 0 bases. This CDR3 spans 17 amino acids. Germline lookup yields CDR1 MNHNS and CDR2 SASEGT.

The gene calls are TRBV10-1 and TRBJ2-5, with D possibly being TRBD2 (5 bases). The CDR3 extends over 13 amino acids. CDR1 is WNHNN, CDR2 SYGVQD, per germline (reference sequence). Trimming stripped 4 bases from V and 5 bases from J, with 11 bases between. CDR3 region: CASSGARGETQYF. In DNA form, the CDR3 reads TGCGCCAGCAGTGGGGCACGCGGGGAGACCCAGTACTTC.

This chain uses TRBV6-4 with TRBJ2-3, with 7 bases identical to TRBD2. Germline V lookup: CDR1 MRHNA, CDR2 SNTAGT. V lost 2 bases, J lost 5 bases, and 7 bases stayed unmatched. CDR3 length: 15 residues. The CDR3 loop is CASSDEAGRVDTQYF. As DNA, the CDR3 is TGTGCCAGCAGTGACGAAGCGGGGAGGGTAGATACGCAGTATTTT.

This clone has more than one count but fewer than ten. This chain uses TRBV7-9 with TRBJ1-2, with 10 bases identical to TRBD1. Germline V gene sequence: CDR1 SEHNR, CDR2 FQNEAQ (reference sequence). V gave up 0 bases and J gave up 8 bases; unmatched junction bases: 0. The CDR3 is 13 residues long. CDR3 sequence: CASSLATGGGYTF. The CDR3 DNA is TGTGCCAGCAGCTTAGCGACAGGGGGCGGCTACACCTTC.

The sample holds a few counts of this clone. The chain is built from TRBV6-5 and TRBJ2-1, with 10 bases matching TRBD2. Germline V gene lookup returns CDR1 MNHEY and CDR2 SVGAGI. The CDR3 sequence is 15 residues long. J was trimmed by 0 bases and V by 4 bases; bases with no gene match: 0. The chain's CDR3 is CASSSSGGSYNEQFF. The CDR3 DNA follows: TGTGCCAGCAGTTCTAGCGGGGGCTCCTACAATGAGCAGTTCTTC.

The V and J genes are TRBV30 and TRBJ2-5, with 7 positions matching TRBD1. The length of the CDR3 is 13 residues. Germline values: CDR1 GTSNPN, CDR2 SVGIG (reference sequence). J was trimmed by 4 bases and V by 1 base; bases with no gene match: 3. The CDR3 DNA follows: TGTGCCTGGAGTGATGCAGGGGGAGAGACCCAGTACTTC. Residues: CAWSDAGGETQYF.

Turning to this clone: Other DNA sequences in this specimen translate into the identical CDR3. V usage is TRBV5-1 and J usage is TRBJ2-7, with D tentatively TRBD1 (6 bases). V was shortened by 0 bases and J by 2 bases, with 9 bases between the two germline ends. The length of the CDR3 is 14 residues. Germline CDR1 SGHRS, CDR2 YFSETQ. As DNA, the CDR3 is TGCGCCAGCAGCTTGGGGCAGGGGCCCTACGAGCAGTACTTC. Translation: CASSLGQGPYEQYF.

This rearrangement joins TRBV15 to TRBJ1-1, with 9 bases fitting TRBD1. This CDR3 is 15 amino acids long. Unmatched junction bases numbered 2, after V lost 3 bases and J lost 0 bases. The germline gives CDR1 LNHNV, CDR2 YYDKDF (reference sequence). The CDR3 nucleotides read TGTGCCACCAGCAGGGACAGGGGATTGAACACTGAAGCTTTCTTT. Amino acids: CATSRDRGLNTEAFF.